The 11 T cell receptor beta chains below all came from one sample that was sequenced in a study of human T cells and chemical hapten exposure. Indicated time point: patch test 3, about 24 weeks after DPC sensitization. The treatment denotes: therapeutic diphenylcyclopropenone sensitization with weekly scalp DPC. TCRdb analysed the RACE reads with MiXCR anew, one entry per CDR3 protein. The sample shows 150,000 to 200,000 distinct CDR3 sequences, around a quarter of them seen only once. The sequences come from whole blood, collected in connection with sensitization to the hapten diphenylcyclopropenone (DPC). All receptors come from a woman aged 18-29 years with alopecia areata. Some clones in this sample may be carry-over from other donors' samples.

A few counts support this clonotype. This chain links TRBV29-1 with TRBJ2-5, with a possible D match to TRBD1 (7 bases). The CDR3 length is 13 residues. Germline loops: CDR1 SQVTM, CDR2 ANQGSEA. The ends were cut back, 4 bases at V and 2 bases at J, with 11 bases in the middle. The CDR3: CSVGGTAQETQYF. In DNA, the CDR3 is TGCAGCGTTGGCGGGACAGCACAAGAGACCCAGTACTTC.

This chain joins TRBV6-1 and TRBJ2-2; 7 nucleotides align to TRBD2. Trimming at V came to 2 bases and at J to 4 bases, leaving 7 bases not matched to a gene. CDR1 and CDR2 (germline): MNHNS, SASEGT. The CDR3 has 16 residues. The DNA for the CDR3 is TGTGCCAGCAGTGAAAGGCGGGGGTCGGGCACCGGGGAGCTGTTTTTT. Protein product: CASSERRGSGTGELFF.

The V and J genes are TRBV15 and TRBJ1-5, with 9 bases matching TRBD1. The CDR3 is 15 amino acids. The V and J ends lost 9 bases and 1 base, in that order; junction bases with no gene match: 7. Per germline, CDR1 LNHNV and CDR2 YYDKDF (reference sequence). Here the CDR3 reads CATTQTGGSNQPQHF. Written as DNA, the CDR3 is TGTGCCACGACCCAGACAGGGGGAAGCAATCAGCCCCAGCATTTT.

V and J are TRBV7-2 and TRBJ1-4; 7 bases line up with TRBD1. Germline CDR1 SGHTA, CDR2 FQGNSA. With 2 bases clipped from V and 5 bases from J, the junction kept 5 bases outside the gene matches. This CDR3 comprises 15 residues. CDR3 in amino acids: CASSLRQGSNEKLFF. For the CDR3, the DNA is TGTGCCAGCAGCTTAAGACAGGGATCGAATGAAAAACTGTTTTTT.

J is TRBJ2-6 and V is TRBV3-1; 11 positions agree with TRBD2. The length of the CDR3 is 20 residues. In germline, CDR1 is LGHDT, CDR2 YNNKEL (reference sequence). V lost 0 bases to trimming and J lost 0 bases; unmatched junction nucleotides: 7. CDR3 bases: TGTGCCAGCAGCCAAGAAAAAACTAGCGGGGGTCCCTCTGGGGCCAACGTCCTGACTTTC. Encoded protein: CASSQEKTSGGPSGANVLTF.

The chain carries TRBV4-2 and TRBJ2-7, with a tentative D call TRBD1 (5 bases). The V gene lost 4 bases and the J gene lost 6 bases, with 10 bases spanning the gap. The CDR3 contains 12 residues. CDR1 and CDR2 from the germline V gene are LGHNA and YNFKEQ. CDR3 DNA: TGTGCCAGCAGCCGGGTGGGGCTCGAGCAGTACTTC. Translating it yields CASSRVGLEQYF.

This clonotype was detected many times. V is TRBV4-1 and J is TRBJ1-6; D gene ambiguous. V was clipped by 5 bases and J by 0 bases, with 8 bases between them. In germline, CDR1 is MGHRA, CDR2 YSYEKL. This CDR3 spans 15 amino acids. CDR3 DNA sequence: TGCGCCAGCAGCTTTGGGAGCTCCTATAATTCACCCCTCCACTTT. Translation gives CASSFGSSYNSPLHF.

The V call is TRBV11-2, the J call TRBJ2-2, with 7 positions matching TRBD2. Germline V gene sequence: CDR1 SGHAT, CDR2 FQNNGV. Germline trimming cut 7 bases from V and 6 bases from J; bases unmatched to any gene: 11. The CDR3 is 15 amino acids. The CDR3 protein is CASKQTGGRAGELFF. The CDR3 nucleotides read TGTGCCAGCAAACAGACGGGAGGACGAGCCGGGGAGCTGTTTTTT.

The rearrangement joins TRBV29-1 to TRBJ2-3; TRBD1 might be the D (6 bases). The V gene lost 5 bases and the J gene lost 0 bases, with 15 bases spanning the gap. The germline CDR1 and CDR2 sequences are SQVTM and ANQGSEA. The CDR3 contains 15 residues. The CDR3 DNA follows: TGCAGCGTTTATAGACCGGACAGAAGCACAGATACGCAGTATTTT. It yields the protein CSVYRPDRSTDTQYF.

The chain combines TRBV27 with TRBJ2-4; D gene uncertain. Trimming took 8 bases from V and 0 from J, leaving 14 bases between them. The CDR3 runs 15 residues. Germline-derived CDR1 and CDR2 are MNHEY and SMNVEV (reference sequence). The DNA for the CDR3 is TGTGCCAGCCGAAAGTCGGATTCAGCCAAAAACATTCAGTACTTC. It codes for CASRKSDSAKNIQYF.

This clonotype was counted a few times. The chain employs TRBV18 and TRBJ2-5; no clear D. CDR1 is KGHSH, CDR2 LQKENI, per germline. The CDR3 is 14 residues long. The V end lost 2 bases, the J end lost 2 bases, and 9 bases lay between the germline ends. The CDR3 loop reads CASSPGSLQETQYF. The DNA for the CDR3 is TGTGCCAGCTCACCAGGAAGTCTTCAAGAGACCCAGTACTTC.